The T cell receptor beta chain under discussion was sequenced for a study of blood T cell repertoires in COVID-19. Whole-study context: The United States, Italy and Spain were the sources of the acute and convalescent COVID-19 samples. PBMCs, B-cell-depleted T cells, or T cells were the source of the cDNA or gDNA that made up the material.

Authors' data handling: Nucleated cell number was recorded as an estimate derived from reference gene primer amplification. Clones were read by immunoSEQ multiplex PCR, and TCRdb kept only the in-frame ones, dropping some. From that table come the V and J calls and clone size; the DNA was used to work out D and trimming. The data hold approximately 210,000 clones, with approximately 82% observed a single time. The CDR3 spans 15 residues. V lost 0 bases and J 5 bases, leaving 12 bases between the germline ends. Germline values: CDR1 ENHRY, CDR2 SYGVKD. The TCR originated in a woman aged 40 to 49 with acute or convalescent COVID-19. The specimen was peripheral blood. V is TRBV10-3 and J is TRBJ2-3, with D perhaps TRBD1 (6 bases). Here the CDR3 reads CAISESQGRVDTQYF. DNA of the CDR3: TGTGCCATCAGTGAGTCGCAGGGGCGGGTAGATACGCAGTATTTT.